Reported below is one T cell receptor beta chain. Its antigen is as yet unknown. The researchers produced TCR beta cDNA from around 500 ng total RNA with a constant-region primer. The TCR beta library was amplified through three nested multiplex PCR rounds in a modified ARM-PCR procedure. PCR rounds one and two used TRBV1-TRBV30 forward primers with a C-beta reverse primer for 10 cycles each. TCRdb re-analysed the multiplex PCR reads in MiXCR, keeping a single row per CDR3 protein. The sample shows tens of thousands of distinct CDR3 sequences, 75% of them seen only once. Without any cell sorting, roughly 20-32 mg of bulk tissue yielded co-extracted RNA and DNA. The data were obtained in a study of tumor-infiltrating lymphocytes in primary liver carcinoma. Study-wide findings and caveats: Significantly greater top-250-clone fractions characterized tumors relative to blood (p = 0.039).

V was clipped by 4 bases and J by 8 bases, with 14 bases between them. CDR1 SGHTA and CDR2 FQGTGA come from the germline V gene. The CDR3 is 13 residues long. The sequenced sample consisted of tumor-adjacent normal liver tissue. The clonotype comes from a woman aged 25 to 39 with primary liver carcinoma and hepatitis B virus infection. The chain links TRBV7-3 to TRBJ1-2, with D possibly being TRBD1 (6 bases). The CDR3 coding sequence is TGTGCCAGCAGCTCCGTAAGGGGGTTGGGCTACACCTTC. It yields the protein CASSSVRGLGYTF.